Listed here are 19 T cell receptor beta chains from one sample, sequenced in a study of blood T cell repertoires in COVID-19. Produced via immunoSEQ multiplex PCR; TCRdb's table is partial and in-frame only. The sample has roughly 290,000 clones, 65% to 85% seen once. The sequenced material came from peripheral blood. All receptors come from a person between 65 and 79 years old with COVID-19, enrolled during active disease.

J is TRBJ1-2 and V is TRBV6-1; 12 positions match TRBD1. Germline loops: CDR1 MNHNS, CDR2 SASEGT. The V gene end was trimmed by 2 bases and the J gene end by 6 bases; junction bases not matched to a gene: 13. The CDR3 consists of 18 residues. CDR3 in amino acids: CASSETGTGGGRSDGYTF. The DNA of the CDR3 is TGTGCCAGCAGTGAAACCGGGACAGGGGGCGGTAGGAGCGATGGCTACACCTTC.

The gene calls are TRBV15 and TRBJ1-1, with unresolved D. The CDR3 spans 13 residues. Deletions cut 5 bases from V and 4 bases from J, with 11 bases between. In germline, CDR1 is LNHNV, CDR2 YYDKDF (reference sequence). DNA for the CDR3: TGTGCCACCAGCCGGGGAGCACTCACTGAAGCTTTCTTT. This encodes CATSRGALTEAFF.

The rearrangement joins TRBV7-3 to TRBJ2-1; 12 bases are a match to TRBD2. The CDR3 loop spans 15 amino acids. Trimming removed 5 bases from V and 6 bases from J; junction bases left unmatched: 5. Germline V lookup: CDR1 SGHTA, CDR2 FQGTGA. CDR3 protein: CASSPTSGGLNEQFF. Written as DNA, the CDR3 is TGTGCCAGCAGCCCAACTAGCGGGGGGCTCAATGAGCAGTTCTTC.

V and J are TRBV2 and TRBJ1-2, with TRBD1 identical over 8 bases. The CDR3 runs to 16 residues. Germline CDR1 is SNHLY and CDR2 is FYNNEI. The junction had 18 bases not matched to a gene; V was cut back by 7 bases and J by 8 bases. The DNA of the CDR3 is TGTGCCAGCAAAGAGTCCTCAGGGGGCTTTGGAAAAGGCTACACCTTC. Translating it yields CASKESSGGFGKGYTF.

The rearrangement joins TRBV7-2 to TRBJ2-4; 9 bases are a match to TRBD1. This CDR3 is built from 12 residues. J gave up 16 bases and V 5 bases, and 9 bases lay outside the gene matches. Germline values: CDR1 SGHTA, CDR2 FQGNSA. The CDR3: CASSPTGTGQYF. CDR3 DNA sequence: TGTGCCAGCAGCCCCACCGGGACAGGGCAATACTTC.

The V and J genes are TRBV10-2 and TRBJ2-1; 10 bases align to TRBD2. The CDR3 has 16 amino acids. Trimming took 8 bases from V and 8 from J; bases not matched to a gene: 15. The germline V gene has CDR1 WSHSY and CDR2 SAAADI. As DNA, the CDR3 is TGCGCCAGCCGAACGAGTGGGCTAGCGGGAGCCTATGAGCAGTTCTTC. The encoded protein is CASRTSGLAGAYEQFF.

The chain's CDR3 is CASSFRRANTGELFF. The CDR3, as DNA: TGTGCCAGCAGCTTCAGGCGGGCGAACACCGGGGAGCTGTTTTTT. The V gene is TRBV7-3, the J gene TRBJ2-2; weak D call: TRBD2 (5 bases). Germline CDR1 SGHTA, CDR2 FQGTGA. This CDR3 has 15 amino acids. V was clipped by 3 bases and J by 0 bases, with 8 bases between them.

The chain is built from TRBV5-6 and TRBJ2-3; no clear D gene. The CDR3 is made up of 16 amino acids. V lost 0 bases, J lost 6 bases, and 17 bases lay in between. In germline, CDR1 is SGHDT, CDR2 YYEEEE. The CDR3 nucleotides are TGTGCCAGCAGCTTGGCCGACGGTGCGGCCCCCGATACGCAGTATTTT. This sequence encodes CASSLADGAAPDTQYF.

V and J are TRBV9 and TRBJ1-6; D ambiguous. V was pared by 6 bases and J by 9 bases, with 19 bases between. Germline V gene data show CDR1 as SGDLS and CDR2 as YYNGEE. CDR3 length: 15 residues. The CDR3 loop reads CASKRDPGRTSPLHF. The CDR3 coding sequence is TGTGCCAGCAAACGAGATCCGGGGAGGACTTCACCCCTCCACTTT.

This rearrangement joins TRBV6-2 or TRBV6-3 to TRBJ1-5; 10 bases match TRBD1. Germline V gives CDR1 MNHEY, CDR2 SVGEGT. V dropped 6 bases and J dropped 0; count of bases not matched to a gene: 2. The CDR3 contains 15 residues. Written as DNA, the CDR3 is TGTGCCAGCAGCGGACAGGGGGGTAGCAATCAGCCCCAGCATTTT. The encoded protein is CASSGQGGSNQPQHF.

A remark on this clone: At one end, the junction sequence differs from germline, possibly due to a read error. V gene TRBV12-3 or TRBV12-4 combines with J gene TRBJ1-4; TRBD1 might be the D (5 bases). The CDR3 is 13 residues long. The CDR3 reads CASSVAGGVKLFF. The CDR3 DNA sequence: TGTGCCAGCAGTGTAGCCGGGGGGGTAAAACTGTTTTTT.

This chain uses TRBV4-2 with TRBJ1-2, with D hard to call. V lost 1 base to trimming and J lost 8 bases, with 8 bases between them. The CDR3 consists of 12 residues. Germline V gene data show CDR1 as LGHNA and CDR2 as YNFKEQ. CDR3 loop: CASSQAGFGYTF. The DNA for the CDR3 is TGTGCCAGCAGCCAAGCGGGGTTCGGCTACACCTTC.

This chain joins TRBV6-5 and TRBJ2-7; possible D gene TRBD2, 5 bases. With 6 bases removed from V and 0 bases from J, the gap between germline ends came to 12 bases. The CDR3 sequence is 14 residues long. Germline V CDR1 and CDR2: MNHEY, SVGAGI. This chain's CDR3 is CASRTGRISYEQYF. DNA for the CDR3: TGTGCCAGCAGGACGGGAAGGATCTCCTACGAGCAGTACTTC.

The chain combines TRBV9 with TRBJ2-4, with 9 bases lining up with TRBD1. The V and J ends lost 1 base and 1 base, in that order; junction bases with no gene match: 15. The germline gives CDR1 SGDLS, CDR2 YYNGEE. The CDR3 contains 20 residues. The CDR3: CASSVSAPGDRDRAKNIQYF. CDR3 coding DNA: TGTGCCAGCAGCGTATCGGCTCCGGGGGACAGGGATCGGGCCAAAAACATTCAGTACTTC.

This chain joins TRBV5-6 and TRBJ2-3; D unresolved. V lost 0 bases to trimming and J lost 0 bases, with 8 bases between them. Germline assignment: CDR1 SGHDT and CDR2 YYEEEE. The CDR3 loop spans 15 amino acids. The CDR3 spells CASSLGWASTDTQYF. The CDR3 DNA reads TGTGCCAGCAGCTTGGGCTGGGCTAGCACAGATACGCAGTATTTT.

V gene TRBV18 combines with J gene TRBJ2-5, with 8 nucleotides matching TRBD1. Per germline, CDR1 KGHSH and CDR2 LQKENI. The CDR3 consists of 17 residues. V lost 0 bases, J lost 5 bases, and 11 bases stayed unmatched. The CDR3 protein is CASSPPRRQGWWETQYF. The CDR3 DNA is TGTGCCAGCTCACCACCGAGAAGACAGGGGTGGTGGGAGACCCAGTACTTC.

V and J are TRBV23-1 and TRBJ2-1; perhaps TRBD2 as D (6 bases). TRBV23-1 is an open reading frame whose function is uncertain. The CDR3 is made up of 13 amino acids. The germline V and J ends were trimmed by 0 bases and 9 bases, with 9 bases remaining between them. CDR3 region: CASSQSGSGEQFF. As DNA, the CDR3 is TGCGCCAGCAGTCAATCGGGTAGCGGTGAGCAGTTCTTC.

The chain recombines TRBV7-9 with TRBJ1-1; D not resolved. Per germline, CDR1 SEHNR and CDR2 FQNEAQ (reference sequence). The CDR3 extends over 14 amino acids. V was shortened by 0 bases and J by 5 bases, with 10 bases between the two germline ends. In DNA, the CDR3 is TGTGCCAGCAGCTTAGCGGGAGGGAAAACTGAAGCTTTCTTT. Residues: CASSLAGGKTEAFF.

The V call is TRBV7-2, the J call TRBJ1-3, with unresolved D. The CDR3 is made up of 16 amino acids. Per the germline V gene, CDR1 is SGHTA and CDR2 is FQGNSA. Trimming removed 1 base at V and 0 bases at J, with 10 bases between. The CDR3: CASSLGPSSSGNTIYF. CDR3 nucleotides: TGTGCCAGCAGCTTAGGGCCATCCAGCTCTGGAAACACCATATATTTT.